What follows are 5 T cell receptor beta chains derived from one specimen sequenced in a study of T-cell reconstitution after alpha-beta-depleted transplantation in children. Unique molecular identifiers featured in how the TCRbeta library was prepared. TCRdb itself ran the PCR reads through MiXCR, one entry per CDR3 protein. Of about 260,000 distinct CDR3 sequences listed, 11% were seen once; the top ten hold roughly a quarter. The specimen was peripheral blood, collected 180 days after TCRalphabeta/CD19-depleted stem cell transplant. The receptors stem from a male patient between 2 and 10 years old who had a stem cell transplant for chronic granulomatous disease, so the T cells may come from the graft donor.

This clonotype has at least ten counts. The rearrangement links TRBV29-1 to TRBJ2-5, with D perhaps matching TRBD1 (6 bases). The CDR3 runs to 15 residues. V was shortened by 3 bases and J by 0 bases, with 14 bases between the two germline ends. CDR1 SQVTM and CDR2 ANQGSEA come from the germline V gene. The CDR3 DNA follows: TGCAGCGTTGAGTCGTGGGGGCGAAACCAAGAGACCCAGTACTTC. Amino acids: CSVESWGRNQETQYF.

This clonotype came up a few times. The chain carries TRBV5-1 and TRBJ2-1, with a weak D call TRBD1 (5 bases). CDR3 length equals 14 residues. The V end lost 0 bases, the J end lost 15 bases, and 19 bases lay between the germline ends. Germline lookup yields CDR1 SGHRS and CDR2 YFSETQ. CDR3 DNA: TGCGCCAGCAGCTTGGAAGGAGTTTTGGGGCGTCCGTTCTTC. It encodes CASSLEGVLGRPFF.

This clonotype was observed many times. The chain uses TRBV20-1 and TRBJ2-5, with 7 nucleotides matching TRBD1. There are 17 residues in the CDR3. J was trimmed by 7 bases and V by 0 bases; bases with no gene match: 17. Germline values: CDR1 DFQATT, CDR2 SNEGSKA (reference sequence). In DNA form, the CDR3 reads TGCAGTGCTAGAGATCTGACAGGGCTGGGGTTTAAGGGGACCCAGTACTTC. Protein product: CSARDLTGLGFKGTQYF.

This clonotype has at least ten counts. The chain carries TRBV27 and TRBJ2-7, with 12 bases identical to TRBD2. Trimming at V came to 4 bases and at J to 2 bases, leaving 6 bases not matched to a gene. Germline CDR1 and CDR2: MNHEY and SMNVEV (reference sequence). CDR3 length: 16 residues. This CDR3 is CASSSILAGGPYEQYF. The CDR3 nucleotides are TGTGCCAGCAGTTCAATACTAGCGGGGGGCCCCTACGAGCAGTACTTC.

This clonotype was recorded at least ten times. The rearrangement joins TRBV4-3 to TRBJ2-3; D perhaps matches TRBD1 (7 bases). There are 18 residues in the CDR3. Germline assignment: CDR1 LGHNA and CDR2 YSLEER. The ends were cut back, 1 base at V and 2 bases at J, with 19 bases in the middle. The CDR3 DNA reads as TGCGCCAGCAGCCAAGGGGTCCAGGGGGACTCCAACACAGATACGCAGTATTTT. This encodes CASSQGVQGDSNTDTQYF.